This TCR beta chain was sequenced in a study of T cells after yellow fever vaccination. Overall study findings and caveats: Although the secondary response was weaker, it peaked faster, at day 5 versus 15. Abundant clonotypes from the bulk population could contaminate FACS-sorted repertoires.

Trimming cost V 4 bases and J 4 bases, with 10 bases left between them. This CDR3 has 13 residues. Germline V CDR1 and CDR2: LGHNA, YSLEER. This clonotype was counted a few times. Its cognate antigen is unknown. TCRdb re-called the 5' RACE reads with MiXCR, one entry per CDR3 protein. The data show just under 600,000 distinct CDR3 sequences, about 14% seen once. The chain has TRBV4-3 and TRBJ1-1; D may be TRBD1 (6 bases). The sequence was obtained from a young man who received the YFV17D yellow fever vaccine. The material sequenced was PBMCs, taken on the day of the yellow fever booster vaccination. CDR3 residues: CASSLDRPTEAFF. CDR3 nucleotides: TGCGCCAGCAGCCTTGACAGGCCCACTGAAGCTTTCTTT.